This T cell receptor (beta chain) was identified during a study of shared T cell receptors in the human thymus. Profiling relied on immunoSEQ multiplex PCR, and the TCRdb table lists in-frame clones only, not all of them. Among 550,000 to 800,000 clones listed, 70% to 90% were seen once. Germline assignment: CDR1 SGHNT and CDR2 YYREEE (reference sequence). The CDR3 contains 16 residues. The J segment lost 4 bases and the V segment lost 4 bases, leaving 13 bases of the junction unmatched. The same specimen was also included in a second study, on human thymus T cells. In that study: Donation was from healthy Finnish infants who were having corrective surgery that addressed congenital heart defects. Resections obtained during corrective heart surgery supplied the thymus tissue. Use of V and J genes seemed skewed within the thymic and blood repertoires. As related research reported, thymic repertoires overlapped highly among unrelated individuals.

The sequence was collected from a girl under three years old with a congenital heart defect. This chain connects TRBV5-4 to TRBJ2-7; 8 bases agree with TRBD2. The specimen was thymocytes. Written as DNA, the CDR3 is TGTGCCAGCAGCGCGGGACTAGGGAAACCTTGGTACGAGCAGTACTTC. Translating gives CASSAGLGKPWYEQYF.